One sample yielded the 30 T cell receptor beta chains listed below, sequenced in a study of response to subunit inactivated influenza vaccine. Using its own MiXCR run on the RT-PCR reads, TCRdb lists one record per CDR3 protein. The sample yields around 520,000 distinct CDR3 sequences, about 12% seen once. The sample was PBMCs from blood, taken on the day of vaccination. The receptor set was obtained from a man aged 45-65 years who received an inactivated influenza vaccine.

V usage is TRBV12-3 or TRBV12-4 and J usage is TRBJ2-1, with 11 bases matching TRBD2. Trimming removed 3 bases from V and 8 bases from J; junction bases left unmatched: 6. This CDR3 is 15 amino acids long. CDR3 loop: CASSFPLAGEDEQFF. The CDR3 nucleotides read TGTGCCAGCAGTTTCCCACTAGCGGGAGAGGATGAGCAGTTCTTC.

This chain joins TRBV13 and TRBJ2-6, with D uncertain. Deletions cut 0 bases from V and 0 bases from J, with 12 bases between. The CDR3 has 18 residues. Germline CDR1 and CDR2: PRHDT and FYEKMQ (reference sequence). CDR3: CASSLGGDTYSGANVLTF. In DNA form, the CDR3 reads TGTGCCAGCAGCTTAGGGGGTGATACCTACTCTGGGGCCAACGTCCTGACTTTC.

The chain carries TRBV6-5 and TRBJ2-7; 8 bases line up with TRBD1. The CDR3 spans 12 residues. CDR1 and CDR2 from the germline V gene are MNHEY and SVGAGI. The V gene end was trimmed by 6 bases and the J gene end by 6 bases; junction bases not matched to a gene: 4. CDR3 sequence reads: CASRGTGPEQYF. Written as DNA, the CDR3 is TGTGCCAGCAGGGGGACAGGCCCCGAGCAGTACTTC.

This clonotype was picked up many times. The rearrangement links TRBV19 to TRBJ1-5; D is ambiguous. The V and J ends lost 3 bases and 5 bases respectively, with 5 bases between them. This CDR3 has 12 residues. Germline CDR1 LNHDA, CDR2 SQIVND (reference sequence). CDR3 sequence reads: CASSISHQPQHF. The CDR3 coding sequence is TGTGCCAGTAGTATTTCTCATCAGCCCCAGCATTTT.

This clonotype was observed many times. The rearrangement uses TRBV9 and TRBJ1-3; the D is unclear. Germline V CDR1 and CDR2: SGDLS, YYNGEE. V lost 4 bases and J lost 2, with 13 bases in between. The CDR3 is made up of 15 amino acids. CDR3 amino acids: CASSPSFLTGNTIYF. CDR3 DNA: TGTGCCAGCAGCCCGTCCTTTTTGACTGGAAACACCATATATTTT.

The V gene is TRBV10-3, the J gene TRBJ2-3, with D possibly being TRBD2 (6 bases). Trimming took off 7 bases at V and 5 bases at J, with 16 bases between the two ends. CDR1 is ENHRY and CDR2 is SYGVKD in the germline V gene. The CDR3 sequence is 14 residues long. The CDR3 protein is CAITGDPAGDTQYF. In DNA, the CDR3 is TGTGCCATCACCGGCGATCCAGCGGGAGATACGCAGTATTTT.

CDR3 bases: TGCGCCAGCAGCCAAGATAACGGGTTCTACGAGCAGTACTTC. Protein sequence: CASSQDNGFYEQYF. The V gene is TRBV4-1, the J gene TRBJ2-7, with D hard to call. The CDR3 has 14 residues. V was clipped by 0 bases and J by 3 bases, with 9 bases between them. Germline loops: CDR1 MGHRA, CDR2 YSYEKL.

This clonotype was counted only a few times. The J gene is TRBJ2-1, the V gene TRBV15, with 7 bases fitting TRBD2. V gave up 3 bases and J gave up 8 bases; unmatched junction bases: 13. Germline values: CDR1 LNHNV, CDR2 YYDKDF (reference sequence). This CDR3 comprises 16 residues. Here the CDR3 DNA reads TGTGCCACCAGCAGGTGGAGGGCGGGAGATGGAGATGAGCAGTTCTTC. Its translation: CATSRWRAGDGDEQFF.

The table lists this clonotype with a few counts. V is TRBV11-3 and J is TRBJ1-2; D is possibly TRBD1 (6 bases). Trimming stripped 2 bases from V and 0 bases from J, with 13 bases between. This CDR3 spans 16 amino acids. The germline V gene has CDR1 SGHNT and CDR2 YENEEA. The DNA of the CDR3 is TGTGCCAGCAGCTTAAATTGGAGGGGGACTAACTATGGCTACACCTTC. Amino acid sequence: CASSLNWRGTNYGYTF.

This clonotype was counted between two and nine times. This chain joins TRBV5-1 and TRBJ2-1; 10 positions match TRBD2. The CDR3 loop spans 15 amino acids. Germline V lookup: CDR1 SGHRS, CDR2 YFSETQ. With V trimmed by 0 bases and J by 7 bases, 4 bases remained unmatched. CDR3 residues: CASSLGSGRWNEQFF. The DNA of the CDR3 is TGCGCCAGCAGCTTGGGTAGCGGGAGGTGGAATGAGCAGTTCTTC.

This clonotype was picked up many times. This chain joins TRBV5-1 and TRBJ2-7; 11 nucleotides align to TRBD2. The CDR3 spans 17 residues. In germline, CDR1 is SGHRS, CDR2 YFSETQ. V shed 0 bases, J shed 0 bases, and the junction held 5 bases outside the gene matches. CDR3 DNA: TGCGCCAGCAGCTTGGCTCTAGCGGGAGGATCCTCCTACGAGCAGTACTTC. Its translation is CASSLALAGGSSYEQYF.

This clonotype was counted only a few times. The rearrangement joins TRBV7-2 to TRBJ2-1, with D perhaps being TRBD1 or TRBD2 (5 bases each). The V gene lost 5 bases and the J gene lost 9 bases, with 17 bases spanning the gap. The germline V gene has CDR1 SGHTA and CDR2 FQGNSA. The CDR3 sequence is 14 residues long. This CDR3 reads CASSNLRGQREQFF. The CDR3 bases are TGTGCCAGCAGCAATCTCCGGGGCCAGCGTGAGCAGTTCTTC. Together with reference TRBV7-2 and TRBJ2-1, the CDR3 gives the full variable domain: GAGVSQSPSNKVTEKGKDVELRCDPISGHTALYWYRQSLGQGLEFLIYFQGNSAPDKSGLPSDRFSAERTGGSVSTLTIQRTQQEDSAVYLCASSNLRGQREQFFGPGTRLTVL.

V gene TRBV27 combines with J gene TRBJ2-1; D is ambiguous. This CDR3 contains 15 residues. Germline CDR1 is MNHEY and CDR2 is SMNVEV (reference sequence). Trimming shortened V by 3 bases and J by 5 bases, and 14 bases separated the two germline ends. This CDR3 is CASSFIPTLDNEQFF. CDR3 DNA sequence: TGTGCCAGCAGTTTTATACCCACGTTGGACAATGAGCAGTTCTTC.

The rearrangement links TRBV12-3 or TRBV12-4 to TRBJ1-2, with 7 positions matching TRBD1. CDR3 length equals 14 residues. Trimming at V came to 2 bases and at J to 0 bases, leaving 0 bases not matched to a gene. This CDR3 is CASSLRGPNYGYTF. DNA of the CDR3: TGTGCCAGCAGTTTAAGGGGGCCTAACTATGGCTACACCTTC.

This clonotype was observed a few times. V gene TRBV7-9 combines with J gene TRBJ1-5, with D unresolved. Trimming cost V 0 bases and J 1 base, with 10 bases left between them. The CDR3 is 16 residues long. Germline assignment: CDR1 SEHNR and CDR2 FQNEAQ (reference sequence). For the CDR3, the DNA is TGTGCCAGCAGCTTAGCTTTCGGCAGGAGCAATCAGCCCCAGCATTTT. Its protein product is CASSLAFGRSNQPQHF.

This clonotype was observed a few times. This sequence joins TRBV20-1 and TRBJ1-1, with 7 positions matching TRBD1. Germline V gene lookup returns CDR1 DFQATT and CDR2 SNEGSKA (reference sequence). The CDR3 has 11 residues. The CDR3 nucleotides read TGCGGGGGGACAGACAACACTGAAGCTTTCTTT. As protein: CGGTDNTEAFF.

The genes are TRBV3-1 and TRBJ2-1; D gene ambiguous. The CDR3 runs to 18 residues. The germline V gene has CDR1 LGHDT and CDR2 YNNKEL (reference sequence). V was clipped by 2 bases and J by 2 bases, with 19 bases between them. The CDR3 nucleotides read TGTGCCAGCAGCCAAAATAGAGAGCGTTTGATCACCTACAATGAGCAGTTCTTC. Translation: CASSQNRERLITYNEQFF.

The sample holds many counts of this clonotype. The V gene is TRBV12-3 or TRBV12-4, the J gene TRBJ1-1, with TRBD1 as a possible D gene (5 bases). V lost 3 bases and J lost 4, with 9 bases in between. The CDR3 has 13 amino acids. The CDR3 region is CASSFRGGTEAFF. The CDR3, as DNA: TGTGCCAGCAGTTTCCGGGGGGGCACTGAAGCTTTCTTT.

The sample holds a few counts of this clonotype. This chain uses TRBV9 with TRBJ2-5; no firm D call. Germline CDR1 reads SGDLS; CDR2 reads YYNGEE. This CDR3 is built from 15 residues. V dropped 0 bases and J dropped 4 bases, with 13 bases sitting between them. CDR3 amino acids: CASSVAGTKGETQYF. CDR3 DNA: TGTGCCAGCAGCGTAGCAGGAACGAAGGGAGAGACCCAGTACTTC.

V is TRBV30 and J is TRBJ2-2; D ambiguous. The V end lost 1 base, the J end lost 0 bases, and 6 bases lay between the germline ends. The CDR3 spans 14 residues. Germline assignment: CDR1 GTSNPN and CDR2 SVGIG (reference sequence). The CDR3 region is CAWSGSTNTGELFF. In DNA, the CDR3 is TGTGCCTGGAGTGGATCTACGAACACCGGGGAGCTGTTTTTT.

This clonotype was picked up a small number of times. An end of the junction differs from the germline gene, which may be a read error. The chain employs TRBV6-2 or TRBV6-3 and TRBJ2-1, with D tentatively TRBD1 or TRBD2 (5 bases each). In germline, CDR1 is MNHEY, CDR2 SVGEGT. This CDR3 is built from 12 residues. CDR3 sequence (DNA): TGTGCCAGCAGTTACTCGAGAGGGGTCAGGATCTTC. Its translation: CASSYSRGVRIF.

V gene TRBV24-1 combines with J gene TRBJ2-1, with 14 bases that match TRBD2. Germline V gene sequence: CDR1 KGHDR, CDR2 SFDVKD. This CDR3 spans 19 amino acids. The J segment lost 1 base and the V segment lost 4 bases, leaving 8 bases of the junction unmatched. The CDR3 DNA is TGTGCCACCAGTGACCAGGGACTAGCGGGGGAGGGGTCCTACAATGAGCAGTTCTTC. This gives the protein CATSDQGLAGEGSYNEQFF.

This clonotype was recorded a few times. The CDR3 DNA sequence: TGTGCCAGCAGCCCCCGGGGCGCGGGACGAGGCTACACCTTC. The encoded protein is CASSPRGAGRGYTF. The genes are TRBV9 and TRBJ1-2; possible D gene TRBD1, 5 bases. This CDR3 is 14 amino acids long. V was clipped by 4 bases and J by 8 bases, with 18 bases between them. Germline CDR1 is SGDLS and CDR2 is YYNGEE.

This clonotype was counted between two and nine times. J is TRBJ2-3 and V is TRBV7-8; D is possibly TRBD1 or TRBD2 (6 bases each). The CDR3 is 17 residues long. In germline, CDR1 is SGHVS, CDR2 FQNEAQ. The germline V and J ends were trimmed by 1 base and 0 bases, with 14 bases remaining between them. The chain's CDR3 is CASSLVWGAPSTDTQYF. The CDR3 DNA sequence: TGTGCCAGCAGCTTAGTTTGGGGGGCGCCGAGCACAGATACGCAGTATTTT.

This clonotype was counted a few times. V and J are TRBV15 and TRBJ1-5; 8 bases are shared with TRBD1. Germline CDR1 is LNHNV and CDR2 is YYDKDF (reference sequence). CDR3 length: 17 residues. V gave up 1 base and J gave up 4 bases; unmatched junction bases: 9. The CDR3 DNA reads TGTGCCACCAGCAGAGGACCCAGCCAGGGGGCTAATCAGCCCCAGCATTTT. It encodes CATSRGPSQGANQPQHF. The full variable domain, completed using reference TRBV15 and TRBJ1-5, is DAMVIQNPRYQVTQFGKPVTLSCSQTLNHNVMYWYQQKSSQAPKLLFHYYDKDFNNEADTPDNFQSRRPNTSFCFLDIRSPGLGDTAMYLCATSRGPSQGANQPQHFGDGTRLSIL.

The chain couples TRBV4-3 to TRBJ2-3; the match to TRBD2 covers 9 bases. This CDR3 region has 18 residues. Germline V lookup: CDR1 LGHNA, CDR2 YSLEER. Trimming took 2 bases from V and 4 from J; bases not matched to a gene: 13. The CDR3 protein is CASSQRPSGESDADTQYF. The CDR3 nucleotides are TGCGCCAGCAGCCAAAGGCCTAGCGGGGAATCCGACGCAGATACGCAGTATTTT.

This chain connects TRBV6-2 or TRBV6-3 to TRBJ1-5, with TRBD1 identical over 8 bases. With 6 bases clipped from V and 0 bases from J, the junction kept 10 bases outside the gene matches. The germline V gene encodes CDR1 MNHEY and CDR2 SVGEGT. The CDR3 contains 17 residues. Here the CDR3 reads CASRAGQGPYSNQPQHF. The CDR3 region has the DNA TGTGCCAGCAGGGCCGGACAGGGCCCCTATAGCAATCAGCCCCAGCATTTT.

V and J are TRBV6-5 and TRBJ2-4, with D possibly TRBD1 on 6 matching bases. The CDR3 loop spans 16 amino acids. Germline CDR1 and CDR2: MNHEY and SVGAGI. With 3 bases removed from V and 0 bases from J, the gap between germline ends came to 12 bases. The CDR3 sequence: CASSYLTGLAKNIQYF. CDR3 in DNA: TGTGCCAGCAGTTATTTGACAGGTCTAGCCAAAAACATTCAGTACTTC.

This clonotype was seen a handful of times. CDR3 coding DNA: TGTGCCACCCGAGGGGAGAGCGGGAGGTCGATAAGCACAGATACGCAGTATTTT. This codes for CATRGESGRSISTDTQYF. The chain carries TRBV15 and TRBJ2-3, with 9 bases aligning to TRBD2. The CDR3 has 18 amino acids. The J segment lost 0 bases and the V segment lost 8 bases, leaving 15 bases of the junction unmatched. Looked up from germline, CDR1 is LNHNV and CDR2 is YYDKDF (reference sequence).

The J gene is TRBJ1-5, the V gene TRBV24-1; 9 nucleotides agree with TRBD1. This CDR3 comprises 17 residues. Trimming removed 4 bases from V and 6 bases from J; junction bases left unmatched: 12. Germline-derived CDR1 and CDR2 are KGHDR and SFDVKD. As DNA, the CDR3 is TGTGCCACCAGTGACCAAGGACAGGGGCAGGATGGTCAGCCCCAGCATTTT. Encoded protein: CATSDQGQGQDGQPQHF.